These 13 T cell receptor beta chains came from one sample sequenced in a study of blood T cell repertoires in COVID-19. Sequencing was performed with immunoSEQ multiplex PCR; in TCRdb, only in-frame clones are kept and a portion is missing. The sample carries fewer than 140,000 clones, around 75% recorded once. Sequencing was done on a sample of peripheral blood. The origin of the receptors is a human donor with acute or convalescent COVID-19. The donor label of this sample is uncertain.

About this clone itself: This CDR3 is also generated by other DNA sequences in the sample. The V and J genes are TRBV12-3 or TRBV12-4 and TRBJ1-2; D is unresolved. V gave up 4 bases and J gave up 6 bases, with 6 bases separating them. The CDR3 totals 11 residues. This CDR3 is CASSSGDGYTF. Here the CDR3 DNA reads TGTGCCAGCAGTTCAGGCGATGGCTACACCTTC.

This chain links TRBV9 with TRBJ1-5; perhaps TRBD1 as D (5 bases). This CDR3 is 15 amino acids long. The V gene lost 4 bases and the J gene lost 4 bases, with 15 bases spanning the gap. CDR1 and CDR2 from the germline V gene are SGDLS and YYNGEE. DNA for the CDR3: TGTGCCAGCAGCACGGGGGGGATGGGGAATCAGCCCCAGCATTTT. Its protein is CASSTGGMGNQPQHF.

This chain connects TRBV19 to TRBJ1-4; 8 bases agree with TRBD1. CDR1 LNHDA and CDR2 SQIVND come from the germline V gene (reference sequence). The CDR3 is made up of 16 amino acids. Trimming cost V 4 bases and J 8 bases; bases outside gene matches: 12. CDR3 protein: CASSTPGQVAGEKLFF. Here the CDR3 DNA reads TGTGCCAGTAGTACTCCGGGACAGGTAGCAGGGGAAAAACTGTTTTTT.

This clone was observed once. The rearrangement uses TRBV4-1 and TRBJ2-1, with TRBD2 matching over 10 bases. CDR3 length: 15 residues. Per germline, CDR1 MGHRA and CDR2 YSYEKL. V dropped 0 bases and J dropped 10; count of bases not matched to a gene: 6. The chain's CDR3 is CASSQDQAGGREQFF. The CDR3 nucleotides read TGCGCCAGCAGCCAAGATCAAGCGGGGGGGCGCGAGCAGTTCTTC.

V and J are TRBV7-2 and TRBJ1-5; no firm D call. The CDR3 contains 13 residues. The germline CDR1 and CDR2 sequences are SGHTA and FQGNSA. Trimming removed 5 bases from V and 4 bases from J, with 9 bases in between. The chain's CDR3 is CASSIQANQPQHF. The CDR3 region has the DNA TGTGCCAGCAGCATTCAGGCAAATCAGCCCCAGCATTTT.

V gene TRBV19 combines with J gene TRBJ1-1; TRBD1 might be the D (6 bases). CDR1 LNHDA and CDR2 SQIVND come from the germline V gene (reference sequence). V gave up 7 bases and J gave up 3 bases, with 18 bases separating them. The CDR3 loop spans 15 amino acids. The chain's CDR3 is CASTGGGVPHTEAFF. The CDR3 DNA reads TGTGCCAGTACCGGAGGGGGGGTCCCCCACACTGAAGCTTTCTTT. Supplemented by reference TRBV19 and TRBJ1-1, the full variable domain reads DGGITQSPKYLFRKEGQNVTLSCEQNLNHDAMYWYRQDPGQGLRLIYYSQIVNDFQKGDIAEGYSVSREKKESFPLTVTSAQKNPTAFYLCASTGGGVPHTEAFFGQGTRLTVV.

The sample holds a few counts of this clone. The chain is built from TRBV5-5 and TRBJ1-4; D is ambiguous. Germline CDR1 SGHKS, CDR2 YYEKEE (reference sequence). Trimming removed 5 bases at V and 0 bases at J, with 8 bases between. CDR3 length: 14 amino acids. Here the CDR3 reads CASRTQATNEKLFF. CDR3 nucleotide sequence: TGTGCCAGCAGGACTCAAGCAACTAATGAAAAACTGTTTTTT.

This clone came up once. The chain couples TRBV7-9 to TRBJ1-6; the D is unclear. Germline V CDR1 and CDR2: SEHNR, FQNEAQ (reference sequence). The CDR3 is 13 residues long. V was pared by 2 bases and J by 5 bases, with 4 bases between. CDR3 in amino acids: CASSLRDNSPLHF. For the CDR3, the DNA is TGTGCCAGCAGCTTACGAGATAATTCACCCCTCCACTTT. Supplemented by reference TRBV7-9 and TRBJ1-6, the full variable domain reads DTGVSQNPRHKITKRGQNVTFRCDPISEHNRLYWYRQTLGQGPEFLTYFQNEAQLEKSRLLSDRFSAERPKGSFSTLEIQRTEQGDSAMYLCASSLRDNSPLHFGNGTRLTVT.

There are a few counts of this clone. The genes are TRBV23-1 and TRBJ2-7, with D maybe TRBD1 (7 bases). TRBV23-1 has ORF status, its function being uncertain. V was clipped by 8 bases and J by 6 bases, with 20 bases between them. The CDR3 totals 14 residues. The chain's CDR3 is CASPDQGGPGEQYF. The CDR3 DNA reads as TGCGCCAGCCCGGACCAGGGGGGTCCTGGCGAGCAGTACTTC.

The rearrangement links TRBV6-5 to TRBJ2-7; TRBD1 aligns across 9 bases. Germline CDR1 reads MNHEY; CDR2 reads SVGAGI. The V segment lost 8 bases and the J segment 4 bases; nucleotides outside the gene matches: 6. This CDR3 region has 13 residues. The CDR3 sequence is CASANRGQYEQYV. CDR3 DNA sequence: TGTGCCAGCGCCAACAGGGGGCAGTACGAGCAGTACGTC.

The genes are TRBV21-1 and TRBJ2-7; the DNA was not used to check the table's D call, TRBD1. TRBV21-1 is tagged as a pseudogene. This CDR3 region has 14 residues. The CDR3 sequence: CAGTPSEGAHEQYV. CDR3 coding DNA: TGTGCCGGCACCCCTTCCGAGGGGGCCCACGAGCAGTACGTC.

In its sample, this clone was seen once. The CDR3 loop is CATSDWDRGQETQYF. CDR3 DNA sequence: TGTGCCACCAGTGATTGGGACAGGGGCCAAGAGACCCAGTACTTC. The chain has TRBV24-1 and TRBJ2-5, with 10 bases fitting TRBD1. J gave up 1 base and V 2 bases, and 0 bases lay outside the gene matches. Germline V lookup: CDR1 KGHDR, CDR2 SFDVKD. CDR3 length: 15 amino acids.

The V gene is TRBV28, the J gene TRBJ1-1; 11 nucleotides align to TRBD1. V trimming: 6 bases; J trimming: 1 base; junction bases outside the gene matches: 7. The CDR3 consists of 16 residues. The germline V gene encodes CDR1 MDHEN and CDR2 SYDVKM. In nucleotides, the CDR3 is TGTGCCAGCAGGAGGACAGGGGGCGCCCGGAACACTGAAGCTTTCTTT. It yields the protein CASRRTGGARNTEAFF.